This TCR beta chain came from a study of cytomegalovirus exposure and HLA in healthy donors. Overall study: Inside one of the first data releases sat tens of millions of unique TCRs taken from HLA-typed donors.

Comments on this clone: Its antigen is as yet unknown. Other DNA sequences within the sample encode an identical CDR3.

It was with 60 Vbeta and 13 Jbeta primers that the PCR ran. Authors' processing steps: In a later analysis, 60 million to 90 million unique TCR beta chains included roughly 11 million shared by two or more donors. The data were produced by immunoSEQ multiplex PCR, yet TCRdb's version contains in-frame clones alone and is incomplete. V, J and clone size were drawn from that table, and D and trimming were deduced from the DNA. The data show some 150,000 clones, around 79% seen once. Findings of the study overall: According to the study, 150 to 200 TCR beta chains were cytomegalovirus-associated.

The sequencing sample was made of PBMCs. The TCR was taken from a man aged 35 to 55 in good health and CMV-seronegative.

The CDR3 region has the DNA TGTGCCAGCAGTCCCCCCTCCACAGATACGCAGTATTTT. Its translation: CASSPPSTDTQYF. The rearrangement uses TRBV28 and TRBJ2-3, with D unclear. This CDR3 region has 13 residues. Germline assignment: CDR1 MDHEN and CDR2 SYDVKM. The V and J ends lost 5 bases and 2 bases respectively, with 8 bases between them.